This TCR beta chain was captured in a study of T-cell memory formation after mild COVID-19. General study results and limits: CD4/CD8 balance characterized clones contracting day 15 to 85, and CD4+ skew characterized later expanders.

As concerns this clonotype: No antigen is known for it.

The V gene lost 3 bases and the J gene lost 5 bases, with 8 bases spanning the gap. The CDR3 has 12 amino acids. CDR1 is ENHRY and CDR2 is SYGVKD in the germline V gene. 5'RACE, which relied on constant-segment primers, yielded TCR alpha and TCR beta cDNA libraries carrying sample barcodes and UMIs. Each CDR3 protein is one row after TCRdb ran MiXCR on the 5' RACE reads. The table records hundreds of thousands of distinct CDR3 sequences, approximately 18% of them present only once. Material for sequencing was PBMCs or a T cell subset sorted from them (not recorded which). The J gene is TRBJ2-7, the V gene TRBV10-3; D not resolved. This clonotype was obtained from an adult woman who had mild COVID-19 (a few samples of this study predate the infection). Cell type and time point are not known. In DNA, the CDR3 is TGTGCCATCAGTGATGGTAGTCACGAGCAGTACTTC. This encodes CAISDGSHEQYF.